The 24 T cell receptor beta chains listed next were all sequenced from one sample in a study of Ad26.COV2.S vaccination and SARS-CoV-2 variants. Treatment here: 15 to 20 received Ad26.COV2.S at low or high dose, single or two shots; several received placebo; per-sample allocation not given. Samples analyzed were those drawn on day 63 after the first vaccine or placebo injection. Sequenced by immunoSEQ multiplex PCR; TCRdb stores in-frame clones only, minus some. Counted here are about 470,000 clones, about 90% occurring once; the ten biggest clones make up more than 3.5%. Sequencing was performed on peripheral blood, taken in a trial of Ad26.COV2.S vaccine versus placebo. The receptors originated from a person aged 18-65 years who received the Ad26.COV2.S COVID-19 vaccine or a placebo.

Points on this clone: The identical CDR3 is also encoded by other nucleotide sequences in the sample. J is TRBJ2-7 and V is TRBV28, with 7 bases lining up with TRBD2. The CDR3 contains 13 residues. Unmatched junction bases numbered 3, after V lost 5 bases and J lost 2 bases. Germline CDR1 reads MDHEN; CDR2 reads SYDVKM. Here the CDR3 reads CASSPGTTYEQYF. As DNA, the CDR3 is TGTGCCAGCAGTCCCGGGACTACCTACGAGCAGTACTTC.

The chain has TRBV6-2 or TRBV6-3 and TRBJ2-1; 13 nucleotides match TRBD2. J gave up 4 bases and V 0 bases, and 0 bases lay outside the gene matches. CDR3 length equals 16 residues. Germline assignment: CDR1 MNHEY and CDR2 SVGEGT. Here the CDR3 DNA reads TGTGCCAGCAGTTACTCGGGACTAGCGGGGTACAATGAGCAGTTCTTC. Its protein product is CASSYSGLAGYNEQFF.

The chain combines TRBV9 with TRBJ2-7; D gene uncertain. CDR1 and CDR2 from the germline V gene are SGDLS and YYNGEE. This CDR3 contains 14 residues. V was trimmed by 4 bases and J by 3 bases, leaving 14 bases between them. The CDR3 reads CASSPDHGYYEQYF. In DNA form, the CDR3 reads TGTGCCAGCAGCCCGGACCACGGTTACTACGAGCAGTACTTC. Combining the CDR3 with reference TRBV9 and TRBJ2-7 gives the whole variable domain DSGVTQTPKHLITATGQRVTLRCSPRSGDLSVYWYQQSLDQGLQFLIQYYNGEERAKGNILERFSAQQFPDLHSELNLSSLELGDSALYFCASSPDHGYYEQYFGPGTRLTVT.

The chain links TRBV7-8 to TRBJ1-5; D remains ambiguous. With 3 bases removed from V and 0 bases from J, the gap between germline ends came to 12 bases. The germline V gene encodes CDR1 SGHVS and CDR2 FQNEAQ. CDR3 length equals 16 residues. In DNA form, the CDR3 reads TGTGCCAGCAGCTTTGGTGAAGGCCATAGCAATCAGCCCCAGCATTTT. It yields the protein CASSFGEGHSNQPQHF.

The V and J genes are TRBV9 and TRBJ1-6; TRBD1 might be the D (5 bases). With 4 bases removed from V and 4 bases from J, the gap between germline ends came to 12 bases. The germline V gene encodes CDR1 SGDLS and CDR2 YYNGEE. The CDR3 loop spans 15 amino acids. The CDR3 region is CASSSSRGYNSPLHF. As DNA, the CDR3 is TGTGCCAGCAGCTCTTCAAGGGGATATAATTCACCCCTCCACTTT.

The chain recombines TRBV14 with TRBJ2-3; 9 bases align to TRBD2. V was clipped by 4 bases and J by 4 bases; unmatched bases: 9. This CDR3 contains 16 residues. Germline CDR1 SGHDN, CDR2 FVKESK. CDR3 nucleotides: TGTGCCAGCAGCCCGACTAGCGGATATGGGGCAGATACGCAGTATTTT. The encoded protein is CASSPTSGYGADTQYF.

V and J are TRBV6-1 and TRBJ1-5; no reliable D call. CDR3 size: 16 residues. The germline gives CDR1 MNHNS, CDR2 SASEGT. V lost 1 base and J 4 bases, leaving 14 bases between the germline ends. The CDR3 spells CASSEGVGLRNQPQHF. The CDR3 DNA reads as TGTGCCAGCAGTGAAGGTGTAGGACTAAGGAATCAGCCCCAGCATTTT.

With regard to this clone: At the DNA level, this CDR3 is encoded by other sequences in the same sample as well. The chain carries TRBV5-1 and TRBJ2-5; TRBD2 matches at 8 bases. Looked up from germline, CDR1 is SGHRS and CDR2 is YFSETQ. The J segment lost 2 bases and the V segment lost 1 base, leaving 1 base of the junction unmatched. This CDR3 has 14 amino acids. CDR3 in DNA: TGCGCCAGCAGCTTGACTAGCGGTCAAGAGACCCAGTACTTC. Residues: CASSLTSGQETQYF.

This sequence joins TRBV28 and TRBJ2-7; 8 nucleotides match TRBD1. Trimming took 6 bases from V and 4 from J; bases not matched to a gene: 11. CDR1 is MDHEN, CDR2 SYDVKM, per germline. This CDR3 is 15 amino acids long. The CDR3 reads CASSQRQGALYEQYF. CDR3 DNA sequence: TGTGCCAGCAGCCAAAGGCAGGGGGCCCTGTACGAGCAGTACTTC.

This clone was seen once. This rearrangement joins TRBV5-4 to TRBJ1-3, with TRBD1 identical over 9 bases. CDR3 length: 16 residues. Trimming cost V 4 bases and J 0 bases; bases outside gene matches: 5. CDR1 is SGHNT, CDR2 YYREEE, per germline (reference sequence). In DNA form, the CDR3 reads TGTGCCAGCAGCGCGGGACAGGGACGCTCTGGAAACACCATATATTTT. Amino acids: CASSAGQGRSGNTIYF.

This rearrangement joins TRBV7-3 to TRBJ1-4; D is unresolved. The CDR3 loop spans 13 amino acids. V was trimmed by 0 bases and J by 8 bases, leaving 7 bases between them. Germline V gene lookup returns CDR1 SGHTA and CDR2 FQGTGA. This CDR3 reads CASSLTGGEKLFF. In DNA, the CDR3 is TGTGCCAGCAGCTTAACAGGAGGGGAAAAACTGTTTTTT.

The rearrangement links TRBV5-4 to TRBJ2-1; 9 bases fit TRBD2. V lost 2 bases, J lost 10 bases, and 10 bases stayed unmatched. CDR1 and CDR2 (germline): SGHNT, YYREEE (reference sequence). CDR3 length: 15 amino acids. This CDR3 is CASSFLAGPLGEQFF. The CDR3 nucleotides are TGTGCCAGCAGCTTTCTAGCGGGACCCCTGGGGGAGCAGTTCTTC.

This clone has only one observation. The chain couples TRBV5-1 to TRBJ2-7, with D unresolved. The CDR3 totals 14 residues. Trimming left V 0 bases short and J 2 bases short, with 9 bases between. Germline lookup yields CDR1 SGHRS and CDR2 YFSETQ. This CDR3 reads CASSLAGVTYEQYF. The CDR3 coding sequence is TGCGCCAGCAGCTTGGCAGGCGTGACCTACGAGCAGTACTTC.

The chain carries TRBV9 and TRBJ2-1; TRBD2 matches at 7 bases. The CDR3 has 13 amino acids. Trimming cost V 3 bases and J 8 bases; bases outside gene matches: 5. CDR1 SGDLS and CDR2 YYNGEE come from the germline V gene. The CDR3 spells CASSEGTIHEQFF. CDR3 sequence (DNA): TGTGCCAGCAGCGAGGGGACTATCCATGAGCAGTTCTTC.

Turning to this clone: The junction departs from germline at one end; a sequencing error may be responsible. The V gene is TRBV11-2, the J gene TRBJ2-3, with a tentative D call TRBD1 (5 bases). Germline V gene lookup returns CDR1 SGHAT and CDR2 FQNNGV. The CDR3 covers 14 residues. CDR3 region: CASRGLSPTHTQYF. CDR3 in DNA: TGTGCCAGCAGGGGGCTCAGCCCCACACATACGCAGTATTTT.

This clone was recorded once. V gene TRBV9 combines with J gene TRBJ2-2, with D perhaps matching TRBD2 (5 bases). Germline values: CDR1 SGDLS, CDR2 YYNGEE. CDR3 size: 15 residues. V lost 0 bases and J 4 bases, leaving 10 bases between the germline ends. Here the CDR3 reads CASSVGARGTGELFF. The CDR3 nucleotides are TGTGCCAGCAGCGTAGGTGCCCGGGGCACCGGGGAGCTGTTTTTT.

This chain uses TRBV28 with TRBJ1-6; no reliable D call. CDR1 and CDR2 (germline): MDHEN, SYDVKM. V lost 5 bases and J 8 bases, leaving 28 bases between the germline ends. The CDR3 is 19 amino acids. This chain's CDR3 is CASSPPLAQAPLLYSPLHF. The CDR3 DNA reads as TGTGCCAGCAGTCCGCCTTTAGCGCAGGCCCCCCTCCTGTATTCACCCCTCCACTTT. The complete variable domain, with remaining parts taken from reference TRBV28 and TRBJ1-6, reads DVKVTQSSRYLVKRTGEKVFLECVQDMDHENMFWYRQDPGLGLRLIYFSYDVKMKEKGDIPEGYSVSREKKERFSLILESASTNQTSMYLCASSPPLAQAPLLYSPLHFGNGTRLTVT.

Of note for this clone: An end of the junction differs from the germline gene, which may be a read error. V is TRBV6-2 or TRBV6-3 and J is TRBJ2-7, with 11 bases that match TRBD1. This CDR3 spans 15 amino acids. Germline V gene lookup returns CDR1 MNHEY and CDR2 SVGEGT. This CDR3 is CASSNSDRDRGLSYF. In DNA form, the CDR3 reads TGTGCCAGCAGTAACTCCGACCGGGACAGGGGGTTGTCCTACTTC.

This chain uses TRBV7-3 with TRBJ1-1; TRBD1 aligns across 7 bases. This CDR3 contains 16 residues. The germline gives CDR1 SGHTA, CDR2 FQGTGA. The trim removed 1 base at V and 7 bases at J, leaving 12 bases unmatched. The CDR3 DNA sequence: TGTGCCAGCAGCTTAAATCAGGGGGGAGTGAAGGGTGAAGCTTTCTTT. Its translation is CASSLNQGGVKGEAFF.

The chain couples TRBV5-1 to TRBJ2-7; tentative D call: TRBD1 (5 bases). The germline CDR1 and CDR2 sequences are SGHRS and YFSETQ. The CDR3 has 17 residues. Trimming took off 3 bases at V and 0 bases at J, with 19 bases between the two ends. The chain's CDR3 is CASSSTIRTQSSYEQYF. The DNA of the CDR3 is TGCGCCAGCAGCTCAACTATTAGGACACAGAGCTCCTACGAGCAGTACTTC.

V gene TRBV4-1 combines with J gene TRBJ2-1; 11 bases line up with TRBD2. The CDR3 spans 18 residues. Trimming cost V 1 base and J 7 bases; bases outside gene matches: 12. The germline V gene encodes CDR1 MGHRA and CDR2 YSYEKL. In DNA, the CDR3 is TGCGCCAGCAGCCAAGGGTCCCTTAGCGGGAGGGCGGGTAATGAGCAGTTCTTC. It encodes CASSQGSLSGRAGNEQFF.

The chain has TRBV7-9 and TRBJ1-1; D uncertain. The V end lost 5 bases, the J end lost 1 base, and 8 bases lay between the germline ends. CDR1 and CDR2 (germline): SEHNR, FQNEAQ (reference sequence). CDR3 length: 13 residues. CDR3 residues: CASSRNRNTEAFF. The CDR3 coding sequence is TGTGCCAGCAGCCGTAACAGGAACACTGAAGCTTTCTTT.

The rearrangement joins TRBV29-1 to TRBJ2-7, with a tentative D call TRBD1 (6 bases). The ends were cut back, 2 bases at V and 0 bases at J, with 14 bases in the middle. This CDR3 comprises 15 residues. Germline V CDR1 and CDR2: SQVTM, ANQGSEA. CDR3 nucleotides: TGCAGCGTTGAACTCTCCGGGACATACTCCTACGAGCAGTACTTC. Protein: CSVELSGTYSYEQYF.

In this sample, this clone turned up once. This chain uses TRBV7-2 with TRBJ2-7; TRBD2 might be the D (6 bases). There are 17 residues in the CDR3. V shed 4 bases and J shed 4 bases, with 23 bases lying between them. Looked up from germline, CDR1 is SGHTA and CDR2 is FQGNSA. The CDR3 sequence: CASSSPRGGGVIYEQYF. DNA of the CDR3: TGTGCCAGCAGCTCCCCTCGCGGCGGCGGGGTGATATACGAGCAGTACTTC.